This TCR beta chain was captured in a study of blood T cell repertoires in COVID-19. Trimming cost V 1 base and J 7 bases, with 17 bases left between them. The CDR3 contains 16 residues. CDR1 LGHNA and CDR2 YNFKEQ come from the germline V gene. Some clones are missing from TCRdb's copy, which holds only in-frame ones; the method was immunoSEQ multiplex PCR. Counted here are about 310,000 clones, approximately 89% occurring once; the ten biggest clones make up over 8.5%. Recovered participants had two consecutive negative NP/OP PCR tests, healthcare professional clearance, or symptom resolution. Source material: PBMCs or T cells enriched from blood (not recorded which). This clonotype was obtained from a woman in her 30s who had recovered from COVID-19. J is TRBJ1-5 and V is TRBV4-2; possible D gene TRBD1, 6 bases. The CDR3 spells CASSQVGDLQGQPQHF. CDR3 nucleotide sequence: TGTGCCAGCAGCCAAGTCGGGGATCTACAGGGCCAGCCCCAGCATTTT.